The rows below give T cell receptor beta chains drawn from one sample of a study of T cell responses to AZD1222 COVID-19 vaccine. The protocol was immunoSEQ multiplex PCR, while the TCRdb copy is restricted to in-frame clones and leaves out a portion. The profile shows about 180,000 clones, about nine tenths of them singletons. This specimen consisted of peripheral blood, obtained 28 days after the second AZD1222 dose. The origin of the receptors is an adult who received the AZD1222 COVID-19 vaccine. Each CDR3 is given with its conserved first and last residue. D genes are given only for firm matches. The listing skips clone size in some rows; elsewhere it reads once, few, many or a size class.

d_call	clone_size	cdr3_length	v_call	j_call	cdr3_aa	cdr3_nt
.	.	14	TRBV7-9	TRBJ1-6	CASSLDRNDSPLHF	TGTGCCAGCAGCTTGGATAGGAACGATTCACCCCTCCACTTT
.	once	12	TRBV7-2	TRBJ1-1	CASNDEGSEAFF	TGTGCCAGCAACGACGAGGGTAGTGAAGCTTTCTTT
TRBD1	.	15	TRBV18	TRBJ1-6	CASSPAGGVLSPLHF	TGTGCCAGCTCACCTGCAGGGGGCGTCCTCTCACCCCTCCACTTT
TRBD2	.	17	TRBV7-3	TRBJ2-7	CASSLAGLAGGPDEQYF	TGTGCCAGCAGCTTAGCGGGACTAGCGGGAGGGCCCGACGAGCAGTACTTC
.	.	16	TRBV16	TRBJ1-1	CASSLGPGHENTEAFF	TGTGCCAGCAGCCTAGGCCCGGGACACGAGAACACTGAAGCTTTCTTT
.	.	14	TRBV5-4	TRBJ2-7	CASSSKSGLYEQYF	TGTGCCAGCAGCTCTAAGTCCGGGCTCTACGAGCAGTACTTC
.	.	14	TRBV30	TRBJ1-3	CAWSLGGAGNTIYF	TGTGCCTGGTCCCTTGGGGGGGCAGGAAACACCATATATTTT
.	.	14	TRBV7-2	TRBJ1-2	CASSLESGAYGYTF	TGTGCCAGCAGCTTAGAATCTGGGGCCTATGGCTACACCTTC
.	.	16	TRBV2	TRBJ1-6	CASSAGGGSYNSPLHF	TGTGCCAGCAGTGCCGGAGGGGGCTCCTATAATTCACCCCTCCACTTT
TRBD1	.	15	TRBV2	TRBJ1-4	CASSQKRTGAEKLFF	TGTGCCAGCAGCCAAAAAAGGACAGGGGCGGAAAAACTGTTTTTT
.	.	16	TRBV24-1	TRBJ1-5	CATSDSSAWGNQPQHF	TGTGCCACCAGTGATTCCTCAGCCTGGGGCAATCAGCCCCAGCATTTT
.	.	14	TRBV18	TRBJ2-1	CASSPPAGLGEQFF	TGTGCCAGCTCACCACCGGCAGGGCTTGGTGAGCAGTTCTTC
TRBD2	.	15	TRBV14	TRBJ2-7	CASSQWTSGMSEQYF	TGTGCCAGCAGCCAATGGACTAGCGGCATGTCTGAGCAGTACTTC
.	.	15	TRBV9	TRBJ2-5	CASSAKPAGGETQYF	TGTGCCAGCAGCGCCAAGCCAGCGGGCGGAGAGACCCAGTACTTC
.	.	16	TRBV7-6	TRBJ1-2	CASSFRRQLGFHGYTF	TGTGCCAGCAGCTTTAGGCGACAGCTGGGTTTTCATGGCTACACCTTC
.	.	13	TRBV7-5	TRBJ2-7	CARSPDRAYEQYF	TGTGCCAGAAGCCCGGACAGAGCCTACGAGCAGTACTTC
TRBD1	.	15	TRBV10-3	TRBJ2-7	CAISGRGQGPDEQYF	TGTGCCATCAGTGGGCGCGGACAGGGGCCCGACGAGCAGTACTTC